Below are 8 T cell receptor beta chains sequenced from a single sample in a study of T cell responses to AZD1222 COVID-19 vaccine. Some clones are missing from TCRdb's copy, which holds only in-frame ones; the method was immunoSEQ multiplex PCR. The repertoire holds 150,000 or so clones, with 80% to 90% as singletons. The sample was peripheral blood, taken on day 0 of AZD1222 vaccination. The receptor set was obtained from an adult in good health.

This clone appeared a single time. The rearrangement uses TRBV12-3 or TRBV12-4 and TRBJ2-7; tentative D call: TRBD2 (5 bases). The V end was cut by 5 bases, the J end by 3 bases, with 11 bases between. This CDR3 is 13 amino acids long. The CDR3 nucleotides read TGTGCCAGCAGTCAAGGACTGGTCTACGAGCAGTACTTC. Translation gives CASSQGLVYEQYF.

V usage is TRBV28 and J usage is TRBJ1-4; tentative D call: TRBD1 (6 bases). This CDR3 is 15 amino acids long. Germline V gives CDR1 MDHEN, CDR2 SYDVKM. V was cut by 6 bases and J by 8 bases, with 19 bases left in between. The CDR3, as DNA: TGTGCCAGCAGATATCTGGGGGCCGGGGAGGAAAAACTGTTTTTT. Translated, it gives CASRYLGAGEEKLFF.

This clone has just a few counts. The chain has TRBV7-2 and TRBJ2-6, with 11 bases that match TRBD1. Germline CDR1 reads SGHTA; CDR2 reads FQGNSA. The CDR3 spans 18 residues. After removal of 4 bases from V and 0 bases from J, the junction contained 5 bases not matched to a gene. The CDR3 DNA reads as TGTGCCAGCAGCTCCTTCGGGACAGGGGGCTCTGGGGCCAACGTCCTGACTTTC. This encodes CASSSFGTGGSGANVLTF.

V gene TRBV11-2 combines with J gene TRBJ2-7, with TRBD1 identical over 10 bases. V lost 3 bases to trimming and J lost 3 bases; unmatched junction nucleotides: 5. Per the germline V gene, CDR1 is SGHAT and CDR2 is FQNNGV. CDR3 length equals 15 residues. CDR3: CASSFWTGGFYEQYF. In DNA form, the CDR3 reads TGTGCCAGCAGCTTTTGGACAGGGGGTTTCTACGAGCAGTACTTC.

The chain links TRBV6-2 or TRBV6-3 to TRBJ1-1; no reliable D call. This CDR3 has 13 residues. V dropped 2 bases and J dropped 3 bases, with 7 bases sitting between them. From germline, CDR1 is MNHEY and CDR2 SVGEGT. CDR3 coding DNA: TGTGCCAGCAGTTACCTAACGTACACTGAAGCTTTCTTT. It encodes CASSYLTYTEAFF.

The rearrangement joins TRBV10-1 to TRBJ2-3; D remains ambiguous. CDR1 WNHNN and CDR2 SYGVQD come from the germline V gene (reference sequence). Trimming removed 4 bases from V and 10 bases from J, with 15 bases in between. This CDR3 has 13 amino acids. DNA for the CDR3: TGCGCCAGCAGTGCCTCGACCGAATCCGCGCAGTATTTT. Translated: CASSASTESAQYF.

The chain couples TRBV28 to TRBJ1-2, with D tentatively TRBD1 (6 bases). Between the trimmed V and J ends, which lost 2 bases and 4 bases, there was a span of 20 bases. Germline CDR1 reads MDHEN; CDR2 reads SYDVKM. This CDR3 comprises 17 residues. The CDR3 nucleotides are TGTGCCAGCAGTTTAGGGTCTGGGGGCATGGGCGGCTATGGCTACACCTTC. Encoded protein: CASSLGSGGMGGYGYTF.

The gene calls are TRBV11-2 and TRBJ2-1; possibly TRBD2 for D (6 bases). Trimming took off 4 bases at V and 8 bases at J, with 15 bases between the two ends. Germline V gene data show CDR1 as SGHAT and CDR2 as FQNNGV. This CDR3 spans 14 amino acids. In DNA form, the CDR3 reads TGTGCCAGCAGCTCTTATGTCGGGAGTTATGAGCAGTTCTTC. It is translated as CASSSYVGSYEQFF.